Presented here are 30 T cell receptor beta chains from one specimen sequenced in a study of T cells in Graves' hyperthyroidism and ophthalmopathy. The CDR3 regions of TCR beta were amplified from RNA transcripts. HTBI primers were the set used in a first-round RT-PCR of the TCR CDR3. TCRdb independently ran MiXCR on the multiplex PCR reads; one entry per CDR3 protein. The table has about 270,000 distinct CDR3 sequences, less than 30% seen once; the top ten hold about a quarter. Sequencing input: blood. The origin of the receptors is a middle-aged man with Graves' hyperthyroidism that later progressed to Graves' ophthalmopathy.

This clonotype was seen many times. This sequence joins TRBV12-3 or TRBV12-4 and TRBJ2-6; 7 bases align to TRBD1. With V trimmed by 6 bases and J by 2 bases, 4 bases remained unmatched. This CDR3 spans 15 amino acids. CDR3: CASSPTGAGANVLTF. CDR3 nucleotides: TGTGCCAGCAGCCCAACAGGGGCTGGGGCCAACGTCCTGACTTTC.

This clonotype was seen repeatedly, ten times or more. The chain is built from TRBV28 and TRBJ2-5; 8 nucleotides line up with TRBD1. J gave up 5 bases and V 6 bases, and 11 bases lay outside the gene matches. CDR3 length: 15 amino acids. Germline-derived CDR1 and CDR2 are MDHEN and SYDVKM. CDR3 nucleotide sequence: TGTGCCAGCAGCTCCCTTCAGGGGGCGGCGGAGACCCAGTACTTC. Protein sequence: CASSSLQGAAETQYF.

The rearrangement joins TRBV11-1 to TRBJ2-7; D is perhaps TRBD1 (5 bases). This CDR3 comprises 14 residues. Germline-derived CDR1 and CDR2 are SGHAT and FQDESV (reference sequence). The V and J ends lost 8 bases and 5 bases respectively, with 19 bases between them. The CDR3, as DNA: TGTGCCAGCGGATTTCAGGGATTATCAAACGAGCAGTACTTC. Protein product: CASGFQGLSNEQYF. Full variable domain (rest looked up from reference TRBV11-1 and TRBJ2-7): EAEVAQSPRYKITEKSQAVAFWCDPISGHATLYWYRQILGQGPELLVQFQDESVVDDSQLPKDRFSAERLKGVDSTLKIQPAELGDSAMYLCASGFQGLSNEQYFGPGTRLTVT.

The table lists this clonotype with many counts. The chain has TRBV4-1 and TRBJ2-7, with TRBD2 identical over 11 bases. This CDR3 contains 16 residues. The trim removed 3 bases at V and 6 bases at J, leaving 10 bases unmatched. The germline V gene encodes CDR1 MGHRA and CDR2 YSYEKL. As DNA, the CDR3 is TGCGCCAGCAGCCAGGGCTCTGGGACTAGCGGTCTCGAGCAGTACTTC. It codes for CASSQGSGTSGLEQYF.

This clonotype came up many times. This chain connects TRBV24-1 to TRBJ2-7, with D maybe TRBD2 (5 bases). V dropped 8 bases and J dropped 4 bases, with 11 bases sitting between them. This CDR3 has 12 residues. CDR1 and CDR2 from the germline V gene are KGHDR and SFDVKD. CDR3 sequence reads: CATTFTGYEQYF. The CDR3 DNA reads as TGTGCCACCACGTTCACGGGATACGAGCAGTACTTC.

The sample holds many counts of this clonotype. V and J are TRBV7-6 and TRBJ1-1, with TRBD1 matching 7 bases. This CDR3 comprises 14 residues. CDR1 SGHVS and CDR2 FNYEAQ come from the germline V gene. The V gene end was trimmed by 4 bases and the J gene end by 8 bases; junction bases not matched to a gene: 10. The CDR3 DNA is TGTGCCAGCAGCTCGGGAACAGGGGTGACCGAAGCTTTCTTT. It specifies CASSSGTGVTEAFF.

Many counts were recorded for this clonotype. The rearrangement uses TRBV12-3 or TRBV12-4 and TRBJ1-5; 7 bases align to TRBD1. V lost 5 bases and J lost 3; bases outside the gene matches: 7. The CDR3 contains 15 residues. CDR3 loop: CASSRHGQANQPQHF. The CDR3 DNA sequence: TGTGCCAGCAGTCGACACGGACAGGCCAATCAGCCCCAGCATTTT.

This clonotype was found once. The rearrangement uses TRBV12-3 or TRBV12-4 and TRBJ2-7, with D perhaps matching TRBD1 or TRBD2 (5 bases each). With 2 bases removed from V and 12 bases from J, the gap between germline ends came to 14 bases. The CDR3 consists of 12 residues. CDR3 protein: CASSLQRDGAYF. The CDR3 DNA follows: TGTGCCAGCAGTTTACAAAGGGACGGGGCGTACTTC.

This clonotype was counted many times. The V gene is TRBV20-1, the J gene TRBJ1-5; D is unresolved. Deletions cut 0 bases from V and 3 bases from J, with 12 bases between. Germline assignment: CDR1 DFQATT and CDR2 SNEGSKA (reference sequence). This CDR3 contains 15 residues. As DNA, the CDR3 is TGCAGTGCTAGAGATGGAGGGAGGAACAATCAGCCCCAGCATTTT. This gives the protein CSARDGGRNNQPQHF.

This clonotype was observed at least ten times. The rearrangement links TRBV30 to TRBJ2-7; TRBD1 aligns across 9 bases. CDR3 length equals 14 residues. With V trimmed by 5 bases and J by 0 bases, 5 bases remained unmatched. From germline, CDR1 is GTSNPN and CDR2 SVGIG (reference sequence). CDR3 sequence (DNA): TGTGCCTGGGGAGGGACAGGGATCTCCTACGAGCAGTACTTC. It yields the protein CAWGGTGISYEQYF. The entire variable domain, with the rest obtained from reference TRBV30 and TRBJ2-7, is as follows: SQTIHQWPATLVQPVGSPLSLECTVEGTSNPNLYWYRQAAGRGLQLLFYSVGIGQISSEVPQNLSASRPQDRQFILSSKKLLLSDSGFYLCAWGGTGISYEQYFGPGTRLTVT.

The chain uses TRBV12-3 or TRBV12-4 and TRBJ2-2, with TRBD2 identical over 8 bases. The J segment lost 6 bases and the V segment lost 8 bases, leaving 5 bases of the junction unmatched. The CDR3 is 13 amino acids. The CDR3, as DNA: TGTGCCAGCGTTAGCGGGATCCCCGGGGAGCTGTTTTTT. Amino acid sequence: CASVSGIPGELFF.

The chain carries TRBV7-9 and TRBJ2-4; TRBD1 matches 7 bases. Germline trimming cut 5 bases from V and 5 bases from J; bases unmatched to any gene: 12. The CDR3 loop spans 16 amino acids. The germline V gene encodes CDR1 SEHNR and CDR2 FQNEAQ (reference sequence). The CDR3: CASSENQGVGENIQYF. CDR3 bases: TGTGCCAGCAGCGAAAACCAGGGGGTGGGCGAAAACATTCAGTACTTC.

The chain recombines TRBV18 with TRBJ1-2; 7 bases match TRBD1. CDR1 and CDR2 (germline): KGHSH, LQKENI. The length of the CDR3 is 15 residues. V trimming: 3 bases; J trimming: 4 bases; junction bases outside the gene matches: 8. CDR3: CASSPEQGSGYGYTF. In DNA form, the CDR3 reads TGTGCCAGCTCACCGGAACAGGGGAGCGGCTATGGCTACACCTTC.

This clonotype appeared many times. V is TRBV7-9 and J is TRBJ1-1, with D unresolved. The CDR3 has 13 amino acids. Germline-derived CDR1 and CDR2 are SEHNR and FQNEAQ (reference sequence). V was shortened by 5 bases and J by 1 base, with 8 bases between the two germline ends. The chain's CDR3 is CASSAEANTEAFF. The CDR3 bases are TGTGCCAGCAGCGCAGAGGCGAACACTGAAGCTTTCTTT.

This clonotype was picked up one time. V usage is TRBV20-1 and J usage is TRBJ2-7, with no clear D. The V gene lost 3 bases and the J gene lost 2 bases, with 20 bases spanning the gap. The germline CDR1 and CDR2 sequences are DFQATT and SNEGSKA (reference sequence). The CDR3 contains 16 residues. CDR3 residues: CSASEIQRSKTYEQYF. CDR3 DNA sequence: TGCAGTGCTAGTGAGATACAGAGATCGAAAACCTACGAGCAGTACTTC.

The chain has TRBV19 and TRBJ2-5, with D tentatively TRBD1 (8 bases). This CDR3 comprises 15 residues. CDR1 is LNHDA and CDR2 is SQIVND in the germline V gene (reference sequence). Deletions cut 7 bases from V and 1 base from J, with 16 bases between. CDR3 in amino acids: CASTPTGGVQETQYF. DNA for the CDR3: TGTGCCAGTACGCCTACAGGGGGGGTCCAAGAGACCCAGTACTTC.

This clonotype was seen ten or more times. The chain links TRBV11-1 to TRBJ1-2, with 10 bases aligning to TRBD1. From germline, CDR1 is SGHAT and CDR2 FQDESV (reference sequence). The length of the CDR3 is 17 residues. V gave up 5 bases and J gave up 3 bases; unmatched junction bases: 12. In DNA, the CDR3 is TGTGCCAGCAGCCGGGAAGGGACAGGGGAAGAGTACTATGGCTACACCTTC. Translating gives CASSREGTGEEYYGYTF.

This clonotype came up a few times. The junction departs from the called germline gene at one end, perhaps through a read error. The J gene is TRBJ1-2, the V gene TRBV12-3 or TRBV12-4, with a tentative D call TRBD1 (6 bases). This CDR3 comprises 14 residues. The CDR3 here is CGSSTGSMAYGYTF. DNA for the CDR3: TGTGGCAGCAGTACAGGGTCCATGGCTTATGGCTACACCTTC.

This clonotype was seen many times. The rearrangement uses TRBV2 and TRBJ2-7, with TRBD2 matching over 14 bases. V lost 5 bases, J lost 6 bases, and 3 bases stayed unmatched. The CDR3 sequence is 14 residues long. Germline values: CDR1 SNHLY, CDR2 FYNNEI. The CDR3 sequence is CASSMTSGRGEQYF. The CDR3 region has the DNA TGTGCCAGCAGTATGACTAGCGGGAGGGGCGAGCAGTACTTC.

The chain uses TRBV12-3 or TRBV12-4 and TRBJ2-5; TRBD1 matches at 9 bases. With V trimmed by 4 bases and J by 4 bases, 10 bases remained unmatched. The CDR3 has 16 amino acids. CDR3 loop: CASSYGGTGNRETQYF. CDR3 DNA sequence: TGTGCCAGCAGTTACGGTGGGACAGGGAATCGAGAGACCCAGTACTTC.

In this sample, this clonotype turned up many times. The chain is built from TRBV7-2 and TRBJ1-1; D not certain. The CDR3 has 14 amino acids. Germline CDR1 and CDR2: SGHTA and FQGNSA. Trimming took off 3 bases at V and 0 bases at J, with 8 bases between the two ends. The CDR3 nucleotides are TGTGCCAGCAGCTTTTCCAGCATGAACACTGAAGCTTTCTTT. Residues: CASSFSSMNTEAFF.

This chain joins TRBV27 and TRBJ1-5, with 7 positions matching TRBD1. Germline V gene lookup returns CDR1 MNHEY and CDR2 SMNVEV (reference sequence). This CDR3 spans 13 amino acids. V lost 4 bases, J lost 7 bases, and 4 bases stayed unmatched. CDR3 sequence reads: CASSYRGGQPQHF. CDR3 DNA: TGTGCCAGCAGTTACAGGGGCGGGCAGCCCCAGCATTTT.

This clonotype was seen at least ten times. CDR3 sequence (DNA): TGTGCCAGCAGCGCAGGGGGAGGGAAAAACATTCAGTACTTC. Translating it yields CASSAGGGKNIQYF. The V and J genes are TRBV5-4 and TRBJ2-4; possibly TRBD1 or TRBD2 for D (7 bases each). The CDR3 totals 14 residues. V was trimmed by 4 bases and J by 4 bases, leaving 12 bases between them. The germline V gene has CDR1 SGHNT and CDR2 YYREEE (reference sequence).

This clonotype was recorded only once. The chain recombines TRBV6-1 with TRBJ2-7; 8 nucleotides align to TRBD2. The CDR3 length is 15 residues. V was pared by 6 bases and J by 6 bases, with 13 bases of the junction left unmatched. Germline CDR1 MNHNS, CDR2 SASEGT. The CDR3 spells CASRPPIRGGREQYF. The CDR3 DNA reads as TGTGCCAGCAGACCCCCGATCCGGGGGGGACGCGAGCAGTACTTC.

This clonotype came up many times. The chain has TRBV5-1 and TRBJ2-7; TRBD1 matches 7 bases. CDR3 length equals 16 residues. Germline values: CDR1 SGHRS, CDR2 YFSETQ. The trim removed 0 bases at V and 3 bases at J, leaving 9 bases unmatched. The CDR3 DNA sequence: TGCGCCAGCAGCTTGGGTATGGGACAGACTAACTACGAGCAGTACTTC. As protein: CASSLGMGQTNYEQYF.

This clonotype was recorded many times. The chain links TRBV12-3 or TRBV12-4 to TRBJ2-2, with unresolved D. Trimming stripped 2 bases from V and 1 base from J, with 5 bases between. CDR3 length equals 14 residues. The CDR3 reads CASSLWRNTGELFF. DNA for the CDR3: TGTGCCAGCAGTTTATGGAGGAACACCGGGGAGCTGTTTTTT.

This clonotype was found many times. The chain carries TRBV6-5 and TRBJ1-3, with no clear D. The germline CDR1 and CDR2 sequences are MNHEY and SVGAGI. The CDR3 is 12 amino acids. V was cut by 7 bases and J by 2 bases, with 6 bases left in between. In DNA, the CDR3 is TGTGCCAGCATGTCAACTGGAAACACCATATATTTT. Translating gives CASMSTGNTIYF.

This clonotype was seen at least ten times. This chain connects TRBV12-3 or TRBV12-4 to TRBJ1-1; TRBD1 is a possible D gene (5 bases). Trimming shortened V by 3 bases and J by 4 bases, and 18 bases separated the two germline ends. CDR3 length: 16 amino acids. The CDR3 bases are TGTGCCAGCAGTTTTATTTCTAGCGGGGGAATCACTGAAGCTTTCTTT. It yields the protein CASSFISSGGITEAFF.

Many counts were recorded for this clonotype. The chain links TRBV15 to TRBJ1-3; D possibly corresponds to TRBD1 (5 bases). CDR1 is LNHNV, CDR2 YYDKDF, per germline (reference sequence). Trimming took off 0 bases at V and 7 bases at J, with 10 bases between the two ends. The CDR3 consists of 14 residues. The DNA for the CDR3 is TGTGCCACCAGCAGAGATGAGGGGTCGAACACCATATATTTT. Translating it yields CATSRDEGSNTIYF.

This clonotype occurred many times. This chain connects TRBV9 to TRBJ1-3; D gene uncertain. This CDR3 is 16 amino acids long. The V gene lost 0 bases and the J gene lost 0 bases, with 10 bases spanning the gap. Germline assignment: CDR1 SGDLS and CDR2 YYNGEE. The CDR3 DNA sequence: TGTGCCAGCAGCGTAGACCAACCGACCTCTGGAAACACCATATATTTT. As protein: CASSVDQPTSGNTIYF.